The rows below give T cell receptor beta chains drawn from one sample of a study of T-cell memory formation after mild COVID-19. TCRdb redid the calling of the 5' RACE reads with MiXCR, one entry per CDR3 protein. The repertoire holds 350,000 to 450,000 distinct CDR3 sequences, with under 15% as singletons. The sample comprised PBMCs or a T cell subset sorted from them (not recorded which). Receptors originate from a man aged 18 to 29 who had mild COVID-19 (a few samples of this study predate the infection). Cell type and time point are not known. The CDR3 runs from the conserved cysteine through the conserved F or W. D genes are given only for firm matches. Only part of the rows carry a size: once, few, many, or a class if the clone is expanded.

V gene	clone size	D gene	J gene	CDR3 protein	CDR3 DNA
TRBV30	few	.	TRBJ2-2	CAWEGPGRARIEAGELFF	TGTGCCTGGGAAGGCCCAGGTAGGGCCAGAATCGAGGCCGGGGAGCTGTTTTTT
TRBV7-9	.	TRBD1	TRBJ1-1	CASSRSDPTGKAFF	TGTGCCAGCAGCCGCAGCGACCCGACAGGGAAAGCTTTCTTT
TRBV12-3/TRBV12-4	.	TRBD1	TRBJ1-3	CASSPQGGSLLSGNTIYF	TGTGCCAGCAGCCCCCAGGGGGGAAGTCTTTTATCCGGAAACACCATATATTTT
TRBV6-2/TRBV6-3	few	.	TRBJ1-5	CASSYTGINQPQHF	TGTGCCAGCAGTTATACAGGAATCAATCAGCCCCAGCATTTT
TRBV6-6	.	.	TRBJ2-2	CASSELQTTPGELFF	TGTGCCAGCAGCGAGCTACAAACAACACCCGGGGAGCTGTTTTTT
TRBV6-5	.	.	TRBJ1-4	CASSYSRGGNEKLFF	TGTGCCAGCAGTTACTCAAGAGGCGGCAATGAAAAACTGTTTTTT
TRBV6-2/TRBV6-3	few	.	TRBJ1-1	CASSYSPQGTEAFF	TGTGCCAGCAGTTACTCCCCTCAGGGCACTGAAGCTTTCTTT
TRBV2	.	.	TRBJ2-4	CASRGANIQYF	TGTGCCAGCAGGGGCGCAAACATTCAGTACTTC
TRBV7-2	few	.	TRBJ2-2	CASAGGSGELFF	TGTGCCAGCGCCGGGGGTTCCGGGGAGCTGTTTTTT
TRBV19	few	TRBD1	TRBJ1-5	CASSIGTVYQPQHF	TGTGCCAGTAGTATTGGGACAGTTTATCAGCCCCAGCATTTT
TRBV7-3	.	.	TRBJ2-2	CASSLTVVTGELFF	TGTGCCAGCAGCTTAACTGTTGTCACCGGGGAGCTGTTTTTT
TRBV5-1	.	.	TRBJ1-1	CASSLDTVGLQAFF	TGCGCCAGCAGCTTGGATACCGTGGGGCTCCAAGCTTTCTTT
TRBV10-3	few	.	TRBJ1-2	CAISVGSDYGYTF	TGTGCCATCAGTGTCGGCTCCGACTACGGCTACACCTTC
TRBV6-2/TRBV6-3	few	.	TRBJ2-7	CASSYSILRATYEQYF	TGTGCCAGCAGTTACTCGATACTTCGAGCGACCTACGAGCAGTACTTC